A single sample is the source of the 8 T cell receptor beta chains below, sequenced in a study of OX40 agonist ivuxolimab in advanced cancers. Profiled with immunoSEQ multiplex PCR; TCRdb holds only in-frame clones, not every one. The repertoire holds around 35,000 clones, with 65% to 90% as singletons. Sequenced material: CD4+ or CD8+ T cells sorted from blood, taken in a trial of the OX40 agonist ivuxolimab. All receptors derive from an adult with an advanced solid tumor such as melanoma, head and neck, liver or kidney cancer.

This clone was seen just once. The chain has TRBV7-9 and TRBJ2-3, with 7 bases fitting TRBD2. The junction had 3 bases not matched to a gene; V was cut back by 6 bases and J by 3 bases. CDR1 and CDR2 from the germline V gene are SEHNR and FQNEAQ (reference sequence). The CDR3 totals 13 residues. This chain's CDR3 is CASRPGGTDTQYF. CDR3 DNA sequence: TGTGCCAGCAGACCCGGGGGGACAGATACGCAGTATTTT.

The rearrangement joins TRBV18 to TRBJ1-1; D is unresolved. Trimming stripped 6 bases from V and 8 bases from J, with 10 bases between. This CDR3 region has 11 residues. The germline CDR1 and CDR2 sequences are KGHSH and LQKENI. CDR3 in amino acids: CASSPAGEAFF. The CDR3 DNA reads as TGTGCCAGCTCCCCAGCGGGCGAAGCTTTCTTT. The full variable domain, rest sourced from reference TRBV18 and TRBJ1-1, is NAGVMQNPRHLVRRRGQEARLRCSPMKGHSHVYWYRQLPEEGLKFMVYLQKENIIDESGMPKERFSAEFPKEGPSILRIQQVVRGDSAAYFCASSPAGEAFFGQGTRLTVV.

The V call is TRBV7-9, the J call TRBJ1-2; possibly TRBD1 for D (5 bases). CDR1 is SEHNR and CDR2 is FQNEAQ in the germline V gene (reference sequence). V was cut by 5 bases and J by 2 bases, with 15 bases left in between. The CDR3 contains 15 residues. CDR3 DNA: TGTGCCAGCAGCCCTCGGCAGGGCGGAAACTATGGCTACACCTTC. Protein: CASSPRQGGNYGYTF.

The chain is built from TRBV5-1 and TRBJ1-4; tentatively, D is TRBD1 (6 bases). This CDR3 region has 15 residues. V lost 4 bases, J lost 0 bases, and 10 bases lay in between. CDR1 SGHRS and CDR2 YFSETQ come from the germline V gene. The CDR3 DNA reads TGCGCCAGCAGCAGGGGGTTTGCAACTAATGAAAAACTGTTTTTT. Its translation is CASSRGFATNEKLFF. Looking up the rest from reference TRBV5-1 and TRBJ1-4 gives the full variable domain: KAGVTQTPRYLIKTRGQQVTLSCSPISGHRSVSWYQQTPGQGLQFLFEYFSETQRNKGNFPGRFSGRQFSNSRSEMNVSTLELGDSALYLCASSRGFATNEKLFFGSGTQLSVL.

This rearrangement joins TRBV5-1 to TRBJ1-3; D possibly corresponds to TRBD1 (6 bases). V was pared by 1 base and J by 4 bases, with 9 bases between. The CDR3 covers 14 residues. Per germline, CDR1 SGHRS and CDR2 YFSETQ. As DNA, the CDR3 is TGCGCCAGCAGCTTGCAGGGGCCCGGAAACACCATATATTTT. It specifies CASSLQGPGNTIYF.

This chain links TRBV5-1 with TRBJ1-2; 7 bases are shared with TRBD1. Trimming took 3 bases from V and 0 from J; bases not matched to a gene: 5. Germline CDR1 reads SGHRS; CDR2 reads YFSETQ. The CDR3 spans 15 residues. The CDR3 reads CASSWGDRANYGYTF. The CDR3 coding sequence is TGCGCCAGCAGCTGGGGGGACAGAGCTAACTATGGCTACACCTTC.

The chain uses TRBV11-2 and TRBJ1-6; D unresolved. The V gene's germline CDR1 is SGHAT and CDR2 FQNNGV. This CDR3 is built from 15 residues. V was clipped by 2 bases and J by 10 bases, with 15 bases between them. Here the CDR3 DNA reads TGTGCCAGCAGCTTAAGCAGAGGAGTACAGTCACCCCTCCACTTT. Protein: CASSLSRGVQSPLHF. Using reference TRBV11-2 and TRBJ1-6 for the parts outside the CDR3, the full variable domain is EAGVAQSPRYKIIEKRQSVAFWCNPISGHATLYWYQQILGQGPKLLIQFQNNGVVDDSQLPKDRFSAERLKGVDSTLKIQPAKLEDSAVYLCASSLSRGVQSPLHFGNGTRLTVT.

The chain combines TRBV7-8 with TRBJ1-6; a possible D gene is TRBD1 (5 bases). The CDR3 has 17 amino acids. Between the trimmed V and J ends, which lost 5 bases and 0 bases, there was a span of 14 bases. Looked up from germline, CDR1 is SGHVS and CDR2 is FQNEAQ. The CDR3 sequence is CASSPRGGTSYNSPLHF. The CDR3 coding sequence is TGTGCCAGCAGCCCGAGGGGAGGGACCTCCTATAATTCACCCCTCCACTTT. Full variable domain (outside the CDR3, taken from reference TRBV7-8 and TRBJ1-6): GAGVSQSPRYKVAKRGQDVALRCDPISGHVSLFWYQQALGQGPEFLTYFQNEAQLDKSGLPSDRFFAERPEGSVSTLKIQRTQQEDSAVYLCASSPRGGTSYNSPLHFGNGTRLTVT.